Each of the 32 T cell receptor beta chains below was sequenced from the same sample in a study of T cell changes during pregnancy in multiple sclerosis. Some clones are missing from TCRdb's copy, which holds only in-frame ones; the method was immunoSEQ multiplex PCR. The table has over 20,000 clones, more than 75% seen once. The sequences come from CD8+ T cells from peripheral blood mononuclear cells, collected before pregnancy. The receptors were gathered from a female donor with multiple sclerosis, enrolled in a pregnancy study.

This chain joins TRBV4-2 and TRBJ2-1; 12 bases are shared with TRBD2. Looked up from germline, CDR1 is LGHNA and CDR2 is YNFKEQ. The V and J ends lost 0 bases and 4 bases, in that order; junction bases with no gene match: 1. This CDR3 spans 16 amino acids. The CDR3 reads CASSQETSGSYNEQFF. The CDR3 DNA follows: TGTGCCAGCAGCCAAGAGACTAGCGGGAGTTACAATGAGCAGTTCTTC.

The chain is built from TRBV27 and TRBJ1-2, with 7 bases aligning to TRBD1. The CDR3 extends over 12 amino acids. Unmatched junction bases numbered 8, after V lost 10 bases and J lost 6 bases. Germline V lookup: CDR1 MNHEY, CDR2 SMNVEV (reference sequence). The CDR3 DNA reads TGTGCCACAAGGGACAGCTCTAATGGCTACACCTTC. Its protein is CATRDSSNGYTF.

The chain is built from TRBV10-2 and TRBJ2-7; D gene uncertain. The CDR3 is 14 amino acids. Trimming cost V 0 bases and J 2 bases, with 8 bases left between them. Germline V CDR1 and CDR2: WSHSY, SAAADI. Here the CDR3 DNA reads TGCGCCAGCAGTGAGTCGGGCTACGCCTACGAGCAGTACTTC. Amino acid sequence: CASSESGYAYEQYF.

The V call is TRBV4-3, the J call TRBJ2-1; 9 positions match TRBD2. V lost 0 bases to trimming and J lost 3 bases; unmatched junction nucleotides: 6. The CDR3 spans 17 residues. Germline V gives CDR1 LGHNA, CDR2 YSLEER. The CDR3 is CASSQDGPSGIYNEQFF. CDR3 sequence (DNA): TGCGCCAGCAGCCAAGATGGGCCTAGCGGGATCTACAATGAGCAGTTCTTC.

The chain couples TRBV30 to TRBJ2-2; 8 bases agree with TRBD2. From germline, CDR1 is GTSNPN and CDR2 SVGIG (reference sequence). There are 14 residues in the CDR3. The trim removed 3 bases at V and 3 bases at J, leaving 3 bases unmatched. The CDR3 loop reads CAWREREHTGELFF. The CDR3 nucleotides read TGTGCCTGGAGGGAGCGGGAGCACACCGGGGAGCTGTTTTTT.

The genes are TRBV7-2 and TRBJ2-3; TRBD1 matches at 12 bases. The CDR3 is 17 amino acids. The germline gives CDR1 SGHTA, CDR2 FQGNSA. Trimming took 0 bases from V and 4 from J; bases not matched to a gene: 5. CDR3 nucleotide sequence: TGTGCCAGCAGCTTAGCCGGGACAGGGGGCGAAGCAGATACGCAGTATTTT. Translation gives CASSLAGTGGEADTQYF.

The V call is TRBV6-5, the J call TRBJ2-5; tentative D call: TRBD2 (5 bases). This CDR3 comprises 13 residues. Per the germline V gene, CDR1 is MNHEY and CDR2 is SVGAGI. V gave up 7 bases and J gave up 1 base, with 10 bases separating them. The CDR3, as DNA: TGTGCCAGCAACCGAGGAGGCCAAGAGACCCAGTACTTC. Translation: CASNRGGQETQYF.

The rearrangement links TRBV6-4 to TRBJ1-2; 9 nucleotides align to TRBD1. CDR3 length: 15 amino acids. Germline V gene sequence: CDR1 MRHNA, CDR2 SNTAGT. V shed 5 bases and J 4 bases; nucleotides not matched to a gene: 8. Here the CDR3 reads CASSPQGAEGYGYTF. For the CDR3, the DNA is TGTGCCAGCAGTCCACAGGGGGCCGAAGGCTATGGCTACACCTTC.

This CDR3 is CASSLVASGLPLKQFF. CDR3 bases: TGTGCCAGCAGCTTAGTTGCTAGCGGCCTTCCCTTAAAGCAGTTCTTC. The chain joins TRBV7-8 to TRBJ2-1; 7 nucleotides line up with TRBD2. CDR1 and CDR2 from the germline V gene are SGHVS and FQNEAQ. With V trimmed by 1 base and J by 11 bases, 14 bases remained unmatched. The CDR3 is 16 amino acids.

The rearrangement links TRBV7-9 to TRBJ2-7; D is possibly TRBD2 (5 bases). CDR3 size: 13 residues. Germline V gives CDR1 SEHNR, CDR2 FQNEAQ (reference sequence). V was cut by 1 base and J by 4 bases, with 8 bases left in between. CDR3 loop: CASSLVSGYEQYF. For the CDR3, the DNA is TGTGCCAGCAGCTTAGTCTCGGGATACGAGCAGTACTTC.

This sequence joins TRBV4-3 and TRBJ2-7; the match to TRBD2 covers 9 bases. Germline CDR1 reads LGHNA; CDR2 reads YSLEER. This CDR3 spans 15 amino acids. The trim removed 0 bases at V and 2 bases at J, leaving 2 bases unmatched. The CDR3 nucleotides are TGCGCCAGCAGCCAAGAAGGGACTAGCCCCTACGAGCAGTACTTC. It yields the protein CASSQEGTSPYEQYF.

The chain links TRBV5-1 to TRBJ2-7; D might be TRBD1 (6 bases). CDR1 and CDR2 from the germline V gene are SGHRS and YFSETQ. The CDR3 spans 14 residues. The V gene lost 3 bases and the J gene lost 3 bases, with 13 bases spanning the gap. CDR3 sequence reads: CASSYLRGYYEQYF. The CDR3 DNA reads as TGCGCCAGCAGCTACCTCAGGGGTTACTACGAGCAGTACTTC.

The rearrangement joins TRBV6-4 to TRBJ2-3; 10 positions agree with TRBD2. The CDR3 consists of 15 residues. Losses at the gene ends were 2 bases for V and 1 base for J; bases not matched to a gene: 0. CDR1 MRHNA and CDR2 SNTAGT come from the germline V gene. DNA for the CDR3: TGTGCCAGCAGTGACCTAGCGGGAGGCACAGATACGCAGTATTTT. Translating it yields CASSDLAGGTDTQYF.

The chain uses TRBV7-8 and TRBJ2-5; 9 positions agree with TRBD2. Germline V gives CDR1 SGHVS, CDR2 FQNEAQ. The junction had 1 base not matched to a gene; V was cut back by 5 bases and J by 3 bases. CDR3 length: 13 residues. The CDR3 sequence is CASSRLAEETQYF. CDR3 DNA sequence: TGTGCCAGCAGCCGACTAGCGGAAGAGACCCAGTACTTC.

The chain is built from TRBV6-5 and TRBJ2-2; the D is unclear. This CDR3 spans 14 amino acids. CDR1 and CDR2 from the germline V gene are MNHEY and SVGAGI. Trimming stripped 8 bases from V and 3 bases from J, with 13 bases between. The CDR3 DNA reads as TGTGCCAGCTCTGACGGTCGGGACACCGGGGAGCTGTTTTTT. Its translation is CASSDGRDTGELFF.

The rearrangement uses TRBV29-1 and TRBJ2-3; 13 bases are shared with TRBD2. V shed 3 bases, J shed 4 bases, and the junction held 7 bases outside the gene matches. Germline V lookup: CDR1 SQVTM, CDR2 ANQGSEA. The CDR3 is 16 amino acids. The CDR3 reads CSVEGTSGTVPDTQYF. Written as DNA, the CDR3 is TGCAGCGTTGAGGGGACTAGCGGGACGGTGCCAGATACGCAGTATTTT.

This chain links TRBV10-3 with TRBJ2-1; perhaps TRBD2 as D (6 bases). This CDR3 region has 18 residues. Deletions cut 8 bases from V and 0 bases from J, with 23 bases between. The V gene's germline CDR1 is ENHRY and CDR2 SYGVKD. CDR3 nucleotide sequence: TGTGCCATCGGATACAGAGAACACCGGGGGATCTCCTACAATGAGCAGTTCTTC. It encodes CAIGYREHRGISYNEQFF.

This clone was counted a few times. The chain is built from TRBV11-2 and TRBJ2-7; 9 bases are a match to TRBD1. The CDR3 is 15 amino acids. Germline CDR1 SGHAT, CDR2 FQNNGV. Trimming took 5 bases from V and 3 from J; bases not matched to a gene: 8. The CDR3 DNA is TGTGCCAGCAGCCCTACCGGGACAGGGTTCTACGAGCAGTACTTC. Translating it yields CASSPTGTGFYEQYF.

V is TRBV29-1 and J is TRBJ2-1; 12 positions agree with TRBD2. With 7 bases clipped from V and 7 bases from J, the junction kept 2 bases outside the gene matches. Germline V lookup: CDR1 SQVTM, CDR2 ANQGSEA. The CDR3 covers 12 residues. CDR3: CSGLAGVNEQFF. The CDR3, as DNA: TGCAGCGGACTAGCGGGAGTGAATGAGCAGTTCTTC.

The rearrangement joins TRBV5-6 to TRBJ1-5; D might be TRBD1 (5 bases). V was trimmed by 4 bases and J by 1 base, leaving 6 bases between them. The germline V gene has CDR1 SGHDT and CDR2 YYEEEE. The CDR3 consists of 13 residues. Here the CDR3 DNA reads TGTGCCAGCAGCCAGGGAAGCAATCAGCCCCAGCATTTT. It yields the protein CASSQGSNQPQHF.

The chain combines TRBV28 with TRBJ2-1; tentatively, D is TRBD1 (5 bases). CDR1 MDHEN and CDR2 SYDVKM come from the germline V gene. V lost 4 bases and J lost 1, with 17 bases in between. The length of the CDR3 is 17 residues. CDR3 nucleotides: TGTGCCAGCAGTTCCCTACAGGTAGGGATTTCCTACAATGAGCAGTTCTTC. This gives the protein CASSSLQVGISYNEQFF. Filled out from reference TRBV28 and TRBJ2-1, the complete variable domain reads DVKVTQSSRYLVKRTGEKVFLECVQDMDHENMFWYRQDPGLGLRLIYFSYDVKMKEKGDIPEGYSVSREKKERFSLILESASTNQTSMYLCASSSLQVGISYNEQFFGPGTRLTVL.

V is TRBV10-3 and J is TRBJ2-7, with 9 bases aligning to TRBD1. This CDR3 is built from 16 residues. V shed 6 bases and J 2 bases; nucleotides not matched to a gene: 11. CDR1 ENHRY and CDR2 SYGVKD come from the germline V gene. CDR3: CAIRASGTGPPYEQYF. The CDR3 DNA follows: TGTGCCATCAGGGCCTCCGGGACAGGGCCCCCCTACGAGCAGTACTTC.

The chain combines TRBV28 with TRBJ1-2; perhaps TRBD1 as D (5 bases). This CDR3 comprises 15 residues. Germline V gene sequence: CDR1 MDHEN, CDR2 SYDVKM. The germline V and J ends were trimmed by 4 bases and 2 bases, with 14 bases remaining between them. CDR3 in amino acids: CASSSTTDRNYGYTF. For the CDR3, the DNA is TGTGCCAGCAGTTCCACGACAGATAGAAACTATGGCTACACCTTC.

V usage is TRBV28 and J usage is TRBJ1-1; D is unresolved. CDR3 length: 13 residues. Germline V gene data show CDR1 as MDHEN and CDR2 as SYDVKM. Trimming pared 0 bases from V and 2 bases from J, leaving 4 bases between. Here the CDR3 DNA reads TGTGCCAGCAGTTTATGGCGTAACACTGAAGCTTTCTTT. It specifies CASSLWRNTEAFF.

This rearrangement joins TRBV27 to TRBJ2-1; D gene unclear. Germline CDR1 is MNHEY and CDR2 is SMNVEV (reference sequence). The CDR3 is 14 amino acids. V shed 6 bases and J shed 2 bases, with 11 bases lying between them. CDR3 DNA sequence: TGTGCCAGCAGCGACTCAACCGCCTACAATGAGCAGTTCTTC. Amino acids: CASSDSTAYNEQFF.

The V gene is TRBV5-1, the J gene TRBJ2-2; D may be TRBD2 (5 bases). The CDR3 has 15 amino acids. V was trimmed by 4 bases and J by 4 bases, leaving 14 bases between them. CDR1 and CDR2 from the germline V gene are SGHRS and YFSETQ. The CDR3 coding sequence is TGCGCCAGCAGCGGGTGGAGGTCTGGCACCGGGGAGCTGTTTTTT. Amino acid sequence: CASSGWRSGTGELFF.

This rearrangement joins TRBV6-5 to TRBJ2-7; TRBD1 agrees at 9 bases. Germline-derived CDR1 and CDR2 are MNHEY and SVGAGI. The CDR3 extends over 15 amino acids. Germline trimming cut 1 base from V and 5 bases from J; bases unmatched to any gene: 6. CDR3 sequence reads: CASSYFDRGIDEQYF. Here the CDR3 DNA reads TGTGCCAGCAGTTACTTCGACAGGGGGATCGACGAGCAGTACTTC.

The CDR3 DNA sequence: TGCGCCAGCAGCCAAGATCTAGGATCTGGGGCCAACGTCCTGACTTTC. It is translated as CASSQDLGSGANVLTF. The chain joins TRBV4-1 to TRBJ2-6; no definite D call. Germline V gene lookup returns CDR1 MGHRA and CDR2 YSYEKL. V lost 0 bases to trimming and J lost 1 base, with 7 bases between them. The CDR3 is 16 amino acids.

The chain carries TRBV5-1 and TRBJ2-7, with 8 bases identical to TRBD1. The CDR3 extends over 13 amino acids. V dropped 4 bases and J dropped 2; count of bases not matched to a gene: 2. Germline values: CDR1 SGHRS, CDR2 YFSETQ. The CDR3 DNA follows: TGCGCCAGCAGCGAGGACAGGGCCTACGAGCAGTACTTC. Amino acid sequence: CASSEDRAYEQYF.

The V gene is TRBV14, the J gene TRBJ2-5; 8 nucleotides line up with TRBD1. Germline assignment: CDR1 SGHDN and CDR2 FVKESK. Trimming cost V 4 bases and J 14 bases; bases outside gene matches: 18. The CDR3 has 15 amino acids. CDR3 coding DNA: TGTGCCAGCAGCCCGGGTGAGGACAGGGTCGAATGGCCCTACTTC. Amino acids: CASSPGEDRVEWPYF.

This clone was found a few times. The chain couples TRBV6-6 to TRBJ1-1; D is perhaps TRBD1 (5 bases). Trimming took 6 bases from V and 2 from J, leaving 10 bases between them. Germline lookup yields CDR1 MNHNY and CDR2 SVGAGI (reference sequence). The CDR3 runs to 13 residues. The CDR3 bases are TGTGCCAGCAGGGAGACAGTAAACACTGAAGCTTTCTTT. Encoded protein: CASRETVNTEAFF.

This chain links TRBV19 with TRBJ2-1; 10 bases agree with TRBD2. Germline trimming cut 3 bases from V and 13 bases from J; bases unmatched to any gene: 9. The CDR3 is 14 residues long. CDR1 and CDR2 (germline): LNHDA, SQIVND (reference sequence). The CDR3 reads CASSIGGLASEQFF. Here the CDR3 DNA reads TGTGCCAGTAGTATTGGGGGACTAGCGTCTGAACAGTTCTTC.